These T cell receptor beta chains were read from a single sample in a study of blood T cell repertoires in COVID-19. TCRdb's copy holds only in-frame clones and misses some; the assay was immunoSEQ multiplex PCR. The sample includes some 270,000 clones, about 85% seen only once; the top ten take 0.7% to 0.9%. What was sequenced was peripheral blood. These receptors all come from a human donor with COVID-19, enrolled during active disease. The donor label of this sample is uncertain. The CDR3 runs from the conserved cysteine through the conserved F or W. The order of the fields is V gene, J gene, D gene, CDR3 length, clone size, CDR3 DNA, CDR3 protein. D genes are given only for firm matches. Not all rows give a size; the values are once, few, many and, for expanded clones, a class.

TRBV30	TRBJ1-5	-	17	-	TGTGCCTGGAGTCCAGGAGAGGGATTAAGGGGCAATCAGCCCCAGCATTTT	CAWSPGEGLRGNQPQHF
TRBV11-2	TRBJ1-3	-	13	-	TGTGCCAGCAGCCCAGGGGCTGGAAACACCATATATTTT	CASSPGAGNTIYF
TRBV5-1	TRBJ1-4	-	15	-	TGCGCCAGCAGCGCAGGGTCAGCAACTAATGAAAAACTGTTTTTT	CASSAGSATNEKLFF
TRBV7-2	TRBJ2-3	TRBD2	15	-	TGTGCCAGCAGCTTGTCAGGACTAGCAAGAGATACGCAGTATTTT	CASSLSGLARDTQYF
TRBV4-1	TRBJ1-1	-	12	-	TGCGCCAGCAGCCAAGATATTAGCCCACCGCTCTTT	CASSQDISPPLF
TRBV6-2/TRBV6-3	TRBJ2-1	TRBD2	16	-	TGTGCCAGCAGTCCCCCTAGCGGGAGCGATTACAATGAGCAGTTCTTC	CASSPPSGSDYNEQFF
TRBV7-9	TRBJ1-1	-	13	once	TGTGCCAGCAGCCGAGAAGAGGACACTGAAGCTTTCTTT	CASSREEDTEAFF
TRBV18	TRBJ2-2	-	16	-	TGTGCCAGCTCACCAACCGGCGGAGCGAACACCGGGGAGCTGTTTTTT	CASSPTGGANTGELFF
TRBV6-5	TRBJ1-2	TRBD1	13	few	TGTGCCAGCAGCACCGGACAGGGTCGTGGCTACACCTTC	CASSTGQGRGYTF
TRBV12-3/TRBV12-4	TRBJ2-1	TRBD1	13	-	TGTGCCAGCAGACGGACAGGGTGGAATGAGCAGTTCTTC	CASRRTGWNEQFF
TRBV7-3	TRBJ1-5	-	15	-	TGTGCCAGCAGCTTATCCGGTGTAGGCAATCAGCCCCAGCATTTT	CASSLSGVGNQPQHF
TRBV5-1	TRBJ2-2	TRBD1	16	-	TGCGCCAGCAGCTTGGAAGGGACAGGGTTCACCGGGGAGCTGTTTTTT	CASSLEGTGFTGELFF
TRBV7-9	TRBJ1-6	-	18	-	TGTGCCAGCAGCTTAGGGCAGCCGGGCCCGCCGGGGAATTCACCCCTCCACTTT	CASSLGQPGPPGNSPLHF
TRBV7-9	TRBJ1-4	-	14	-	TGTGCCAGCAGCTTAATTGGACTTAATGAAAAACTGTTTTTT	CASSLIGLNEKLFF
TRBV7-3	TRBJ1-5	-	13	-	TGTGCCAGCAGTTTTGGACTGTATCAGCCCCAGCATTTT	CASSFGLYQPQHF
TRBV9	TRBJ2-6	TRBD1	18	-	TGTGCCAGCAGCGTAGCGGGGACAGCCCCCTCTGGGGCCAACGTCCTGACTTTC	CASSVAGTAPSGANVLTF
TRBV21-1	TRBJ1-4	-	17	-	TGTGCCAGCAGCTCGGACAGGGGACTTAGAACTAATGAAAAACTGTTTTTT	CASSSDRGLRTNEKLFF
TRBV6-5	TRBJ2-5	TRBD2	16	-	TGTGCCAGCAGTTACTCCCAAGCGGGAGGCGTAGAGACCCAGTACTTC	CASSYSQAGGVETQYF
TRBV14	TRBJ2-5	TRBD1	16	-	TGTGCCAGCAGCCCTCTGGGTGGGACAGGGCAAGAGACCCAGTACTTC	CASSPLGGTGQETQYF
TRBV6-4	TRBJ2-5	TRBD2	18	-	TGTGCCGGCACCAACCCCCGATATAGCGGGAGGTTACAAGAGACCCAGTACTTC	CAGTNPRYSGRLQETQYF
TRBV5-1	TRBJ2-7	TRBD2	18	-	TGCGCCAGCAGCTTGGGACTAGCGGGAGGAGGTATCGACTACGAGCAGTACTTC	CASSLGLAGGGIDYEQYF
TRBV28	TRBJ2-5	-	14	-	TGTGCCAGCAGTCCCCCGGAGGCCCGGGAGACCCAGTACTTC	CASSPPEARETQYF
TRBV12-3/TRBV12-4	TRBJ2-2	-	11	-	TGTGCCAGCAGTTCCAGGTCCTGGCTGTTTTTT	CASSSRSWLFF
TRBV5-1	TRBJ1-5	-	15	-	TGCGCCAGCAGCCCCGGGGGAGCGGGCAATCAGCCCCAGCATTTT	CASSPGGAGNQPQHF
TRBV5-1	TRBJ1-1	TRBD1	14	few	TGCGCCAGCAGCTGGACAGGGTTCGGCACTGAAGCTTTCTTT	CASSWTGFGTEAFF
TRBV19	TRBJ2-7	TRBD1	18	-	TGTGCCAGTAGTAATAAACCCCTTTCCGGGACAGGGCAAGGCGAGCAGTACTTC	CASSNKPLSGTGQGEQYF
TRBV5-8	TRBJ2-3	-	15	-	TGTGCCAGCAGCCTCCAGGGGGGTAGCGCAGATACGCAGTATTTT	CASSLQGGSADTQYF
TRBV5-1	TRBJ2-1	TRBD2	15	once	TGCGCCAGCAGCGGAGCACTAGCGCCATACAATGAGCAGTTCTTC	CASSGALAPYNEQFF
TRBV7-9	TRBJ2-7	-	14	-	TGTGCCAGCAGCCCTCGGGTTATCACCTACGAGCAGTACTTC	CASSPRVITYEQYF
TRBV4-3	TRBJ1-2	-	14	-	TGCGCCAGCAGCCAAGAGGCGCGGGGGTATGGCTACACCTTC	CASSQEARGYGYTF
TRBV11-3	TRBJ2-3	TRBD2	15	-	TGTGCCAGCAGCTTAAACGGGGGGAGCACAGATACGCAGTATTTT	CASSLNGGSTDTQYF
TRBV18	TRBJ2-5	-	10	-	TGTGCCAGCCCAGGGGCGACCCAGTACTTC	CASPGATQYF
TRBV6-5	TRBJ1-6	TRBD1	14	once	TGTGCCAGCAGTTCAGGACAGGGTAATTCACCCCTCCACTTT	CASSSGQGNSPLHF
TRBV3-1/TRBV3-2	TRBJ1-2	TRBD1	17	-	TGTGCCAGCAGCCAAACACCCGGACAGGGTCGAGACTATGGCTACACCTTC	CASSQTPGQGRDYGYTF
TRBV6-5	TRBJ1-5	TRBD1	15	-	TGTGCCAGCAGCAGGGGGCGCGGGGGTAATCAGCCCCAGCATTTT	CASSRGRGGNQPQHF
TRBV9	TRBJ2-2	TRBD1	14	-	TGTGCCAGCAGCTTCGGACAGGGAGGCGGGGAGCTGTTTTTT	CASSFGQGGGELFF
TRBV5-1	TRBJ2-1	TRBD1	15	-	TGCGCCAGCAGCTTGACAGGGGGCGGCTTCAATGAGCAGTTCTTC	CASSLTGGGFNEQFF
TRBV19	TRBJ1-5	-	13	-	TGTGCCAGTACCAGGGGTCAAAGGCAGCCCCAGCATTTT	CASTRGQRQPQHF
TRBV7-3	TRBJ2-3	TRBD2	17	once	TGTGCCAGCAGCTTAGGGGCGGCTAGCGGGAGGACAGATACGCAGTATTTT	CASSLGAASGRTDTQYF
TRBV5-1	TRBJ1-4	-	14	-	TGCGCCAGCAGCTTCCAGGGGCGGACTGAAAAACTGTTTTTT	CASSFQGRTEKLFF
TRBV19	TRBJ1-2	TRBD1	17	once	TGTGCCAGTAGTATTGAGATGGGACAGGGATCGGCATACGGCTACACCTTC	CASSIEMGQGSAYGYTF
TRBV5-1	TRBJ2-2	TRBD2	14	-	TGCGCCAGCAGGGCCGATAGCGGGGCCGGGGAGCTGTTTTTT	CASRADSGAGELFF
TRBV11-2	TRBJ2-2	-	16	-	TGTGCCAGCAGCCTGAACAGGGAAGCGAACACCGGGGAGCTGTTTTTT	CASSLNREANTGELFF
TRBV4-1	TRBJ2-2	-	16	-	TGCGCCAGCAGCCAAGATGGGGGCGCGGACACCGGGGAGCTGTTTTTT	CASSQDGGADTGELFF
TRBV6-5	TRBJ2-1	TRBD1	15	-	TGTGCCAGCAGTTCTTCTCCGGGACAGTACAATGAGCAGTTCTTC	CASSSSPGQYNEQFF
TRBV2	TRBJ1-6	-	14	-	TGTGCCAGCAGTGGACAGAGGCTGAATTCACCCCTCCACTTT	CASSGQRLNSPLHF
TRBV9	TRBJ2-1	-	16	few	TGTGCCAGCAGCTCCCGTCGATCGAGCGGAAACAATGAGCAGTTCTTC	CASSSRRSSGNNEQFF
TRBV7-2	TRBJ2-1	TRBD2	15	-	TGTGCCACCAAGCTCTCGACTAGCGGATACAATGAGCAGTTCTTC	CATKLSTSGYNEQFF
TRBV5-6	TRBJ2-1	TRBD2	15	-	TGTGCCAGCACCCCCGGACTAGCGGGAGTGTATGAGCAGTTCTTC	CASTPGLAGVYEQFF
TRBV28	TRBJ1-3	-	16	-	TGTGCCAGCAGTTTATGGGACAGCTACTCTGGAAACACCATATATTTT	CASSLWDSYSGNTIYF
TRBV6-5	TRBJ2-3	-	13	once	TGTGCCAGCAGGGACCGGAGGACAGATACGCAGTATTTT	CASRDRRTDTQYF
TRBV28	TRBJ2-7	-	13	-	TGTGCCAGCAGTCCCGCGGACAGATACGAGCAGTACTTC	CASSPADRYEQYF
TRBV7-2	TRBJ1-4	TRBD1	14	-	TGTGCCAGCAGCTTGCCGACAGGGCGGGGAAAACTGTTTTTT	CASSLPTGRGKLFF
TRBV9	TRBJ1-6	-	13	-	TGTGCCAGCAGCGTAGAGGAGAGGGTGGACCTCCACTTT	CASSVEERVDLHF
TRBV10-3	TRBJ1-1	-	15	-	TGTGCCATCAGTGTGATGCTGGGGGCGAACACTGAAGCTTTCTTT	CAISVMLGANTEAFF